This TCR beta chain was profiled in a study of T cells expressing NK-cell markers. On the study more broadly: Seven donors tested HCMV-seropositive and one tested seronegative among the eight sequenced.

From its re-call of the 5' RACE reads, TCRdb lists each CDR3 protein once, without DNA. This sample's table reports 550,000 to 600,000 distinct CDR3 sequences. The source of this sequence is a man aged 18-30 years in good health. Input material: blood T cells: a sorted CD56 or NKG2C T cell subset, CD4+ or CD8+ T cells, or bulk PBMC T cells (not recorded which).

CDR3 protein: CASSPRRASSTNEKLFF. V gene TRBV11-2 combines with J gene TRBJ1-4. There are 17 residues in the CDR3. The germline CDR1 and CDR2 sequences are SGHAT and FQNNGV.